Reported below is one TCR beta chain. Its target is unknown. Extraction of total RNA was performed on unfractionated whole blood. The library tagged each cDNA molecule with unique molecular identifiers. Methods used by the authors: Samples had a median of around 94,000 TCRs, ranging 23,224 to 690,600. TCRdb reprocessed the 5' RACE reads via MiXCR and lists one record per CDR3 protein. In this record, the V and J calls reflect TCRdb's handling and not the investigators' own analysis. The data hold roughly 110,000 distinct CDR3 sequences, with approximately 19% observed a single time. Germline trimming cut 8 bases from V and 5 bases from J; bases unmatched to any gene: 9. Looked up from germline, CDR1 is SGHRS and CDR2 is YFSETQ. The length of the CDR3 is 13 residues. This record belongs to a study of human T cells and chemical hapten exposure. At the level of the study: Small pooled library volume differences mainly caused per-sample TCR yield variation. Notes on the study in general: There was no change with DPC sensitization in TCRs above 1 in 1000 frequency.

The receptor's source is a human donor in good health. The V and J genes are TRBV5-1 and TRBJ2-7; TRBD1 agrees at 8 bases. The CDR3 DNA reads as TGCGCCAGTAATCCGGGACAGGACCACGAGCAGTACTTC. Encoded protein: CASNPGQDHEQYF.